This TCR beta chain is drawn from a study of blood T cell repertoires in COVID-19. Study-wide background: Some COVID-19 samples were acute and others convalescent; all came from the United States, Italy and Spain. Sources were T cells, B-cell-depleted T cells, or PBMCs; the material itself was cDNA or gDNA.

Original data processing: Reference gene primers were amplified, and this amplification served to estimate nucleated cell counts. Sequencing used immunoSEQ multiplex PCR; TCRdb keeps in-frame clones, though not all of them. Clonal size and the V and J genes are those of that table, whereas D and trimming came from the DNA. The table records about 160,000 clones, roughly 82% of them present only once. Germline V gene data show CDR1 as SGDLS and CDR2 as YYNGEE. V was shortened by 0 bases and J by 1 base, with 14 bases between the two germline ends. The CDR3 totals 17 residues. V gene TRBV9 combines with J gene TRBJ2-1, with D perhaps TRBD2 (5 bases). The sequenced material came from peripheral blood. The clonotype was recovered from a man aged 70-80 years with acute or convalescent COVID-19. This chain's CDR3 is CASSVEASRLSYNEQFF. The CDR3 coding sequence is TGTGCCAGCAGCGTAGAGGCTAGCAGATTGTCCTACAATGAGCAGTTCTTC. The full variable domain, in which reference TRBV9 and TRBJ2-1 provide the parts outside the CDR3, is DSGVTQTPKHLITATGQRVTLRCSPRSGDLSVYWYQQSLDQGLQFLIQYYNGEERAKGNILERFSAQQFPDLHSELNLSSLELGDSALYFCASSVEASRLSYNEQFFGPGTRLTVL.